The 14 T cell receptor beta chains reported below all come from one sample, sequenced in a study of control samples from healthy donors and cancer patients. The repertoire was sequenced with immunoSEQ multiplex PCR; TCRdb's copy has only in-frame clones and lacks some. In the table there are 100,000 to 150,000 clones, roughly 87% of which are singletons. Source material: blood. These receptors originate from a man aged 18 to 29 in good health.

About this clone itself: Distinct nucleotide sequences in the sample also encode this CDR3. V usage is TRBV11-3 and J usage is TRBJ1-3, with D perhaps matching TRBD1 (5 bases). From germline, CDR1 is SGHNT and CDR2 YENEEA. Deletions cut 5 bases from V and 2 bases from J, with 13 bases between. The CDR3 runs to 15 residues. This CDR3 reads CASSPGQGPGNTIYF. The CDR3 bases are TGTGCCAGCAGCCCTGGACAAGGGCCTGGAAACACCATATATTTT. The whole variable domain, filled in from reference TRBV11-3 and TRBJ1-3, reads EAGVVQSPRYKIIEKKQPVAFWCNPISGHNTLYWYLQNLGQGPELLIRYENEEAVDDSQLPKDRFSAERLKGVDSTLKIQPAELGDSAVYLCASSPGQGPGNTIYFGEGSWLTVV.

The J gene is TRBJ1-3, the V gene TRBV27; D is uncertain. This CDR3 contains 14 residues. Germline CDR1 reads MNHEY; CDR2 reads SMNVEV (reference sequence). Trimming removed 6 bases at V and 0 bases at J, with 9 bases between. The CDR3 DNA reads as TGTGCCAGCAGCTTAGGGCTCTCTGGAAACACCATATATTTT. It specifies CASSLGLSGNTIYF.

CDR3 loop: CASSQVHGRGNEQFF. CDR3 bases: TGTGCCAGCAGCCAAGTGCACGGGAGGGGGAATGAGCAGTTCTTC. V and J are TRBV3-1 (or the pseudogene TRBV3-2) and TRBJ2-1, with 8 bases matching TRBD2. Trimming at V came to 1 base and at J to 7 bases, leaving 6 bases not matched to a gene. CDR3 length equals 15 residues. Germline assignment: CDR1 LGHDT and CDR2 YNNKEL (reference sequence).

The chain is built from TRBV6-5 and TRBJ1-1; D perhaps matches TRBD1 (5 bases). The V gene's germline CDR1 is MNHEY and CDR2 SVGAGI. V lost 4 bases and J lost 1, with 10 bases in between. The CDR3 runs to 14 residues. As DNA, the CDR3 is TGTGCCAGCAGTTCGGGGCAGGCGAACACTGAAGCTTTCTTT. It specifies CASSSGQANTEAFF.

The rearrangement links TRBV18 to TRBJ1-1; D is ambiguous. V dropped 6 bases and J dropped 5 bases, with 19 bases sitting between them. The CDR3 spans 15 residues. From germline, CDR1 is KGHSH and CDR2 LQKENI. This CDR3 is CASSPMRGRRTEAFF. CDR3 bases: TGTGCCAGCTCTCCTATGAGAGGGAGGAGGACTGAAGCTTTCTTT.

There are a few counts of this clone. The chain uses TRBV5-1 and TRBJ2-3; D unresolved. The CDR3 runs to 14 residues. V lost 4 bases to trimming and J lost 2 bases, with 11 bases between them. Germline CDR1 reads SGHRS; CDR2 reads YFSETQ. In DNA form, the CDR3 reads TGCGCCAGCAGCCTCGACCCATTCACAGATACGCAGTATTTT. It is translated as CASSLDPFTDTQYF.

The CDR3 loop is CASRLTFSSYNEQFF. DNA for the CDR3: TGTGCCAGCCGGTTAACCTTTAGCTCCTACAATGAGCAGTTCTTC. The chain couples TRBV19 to TRBJ2-1, with D uncertain. Germline CDR1 reads LNHDA; CDR2 reads SQIVND (reference sequence). V lost 9 bases and J lost 0, with 15 bases in between. The CDR3 covers 15 residues.

V gene TRBV15 combines with J gene TRBJ2-3; TRBD1 matches at 8 bases. CDR1 and CDR2 (germline): LNHNV, YYDKDF (reference sequence). Losses at the gene ends were 0 bases for V and 1 base for J; bases not matched to a gene: 3. This CDR3 has 16 amino acids. The CDR3 sequence: CATSRDPGQGTDTQYF. The CDR3 nucleotides read TGTGCCACCAGCAGAGATCCGGGACAGGGCACAGATACGCAGTATTTT.

This chain uses TRBV10-3 with TRBJ2-7; 11 bases are a match to TRBD2. The CDR3 loop spans 17 amino acids. J was trimmed by 4 bases and V by 0 bases; bases with no gene match: 8. In germline, CDR1 is ENHRY, CDR2 SYGVKD. CDR3 residues: CAISESASGRRGYEQYF. In DNA, the CDR3 is TGTGCCATCAGTGAGTCGGCTAGCGGGAGGCGGGGATACGAGCAGTACTTC.

The chain carries TRBV5-4 and TRBJ2-7; TRBD2 matches 10 bases. The CDR3 is 15 residues long. CDR1 and CDR2 (germline): SGHNT, YYREEE (reference sequence). V dropped 0 bases and J dropped 4; count of bases not matched to a gene: 4. CDR3 bases: TGTGCCAGCAGCTTGGGGACTAGCGGAATATACGAGCAGTACTTC. This gives the protein CASSLGTSGIYEQYF.

This sequence joins TRBV5-1 and TRBJ2-6, with D perhaps matching TRBD1 (6 bases). Germline CDR1 and CDR2: SGHRS and YFSETQ. The CDR3 covers 16 residues. V was clipped by 4 bases and J by 1 base, with 12 bases between them. The CDR3 DNA reads as TGCGCCAGCAGCCTACATACAGGGTCTGGGGCCAACGTCCTGACTTTC. It yields the protein CASSLHTGSGANVLTF.

This chain uses TRBV11-2 with TRBJ2-2; unclear D gene. CDR1 is SGHAT, CDR2 FQNNGV, per germline. V lost 1 base and J 1 base, leaving 7 bases between the germline ends. The length of the CDR3 is 15 residues. The CDR3 protein is CASSLARLNTGELFF. DNA for the CDR3: TGTGCCAGCAGCTTAGCTAGATTGAACACCGGGGAGCTGTTTTTT.

This clone was recorded once. This chain joins TRBV6-2 or TRBV6-3 and TRBJ2-5; D gene uncertain. V was cut by 6 bases and J by 0 bases, with 5 bases left in between. This CDR3 region has 12 residues. Germline V gene data show CDR1 as MNHEY and CDR2 as SVGEGT. CDR3 loop: CASSAYQETQYF. The CDR3 nucleotides read TGTGCCAGCAGCGCGTACCAAGAGACCCAGTACTTC.

With respect to this clone: The same CDR3 arises from other DNA sequences in this sample as well. The chain couples TRBV7-2 to TRBJ2-1; 11 bases are shared with TRBD2. The CDR3 has 16 amino acids. From germline, CDR1 is SGHTA and CDR2 FQGNSA. Losses at the gene ends were 1 base for V and 12 bases for J; bases not matched to a gene: 11. CDR3 nucleotides: TGTGCCAGCAGCTTAGTAAAGACTAGCGGGATGGATAGGCAGTTCTTC. Residues: CASSLVKTSGMDRQFF.